This TCR beta chain was obtained from a study of T cells in Graves' hyperthyroidism and ophthalmopathy. V was clipped by 3 bases and J by 4 bases, with 14 bases between them. Germline assignment: CDR1 LGHNA and CDR2 YNFKEQ. The CDR3 consists of 15 residues. The table lists this clonotype with many counts. Amplification targeted TCR beta CDR3 regions from RNA transcripts. Initially, a first-round RT-PCR of the TCR CDR3 employed the HTBI primer set. TCRdb analysed the multiplex PCR reads with MiXCR anew, one entry per CDR3 protein. The sample carries over 150,000 distinct CDR3 sequences, about 18% recorded once.

The source material was blood. This TCR was recovered from a woman in her fifties or sixties with Graves' hyperthyroidism. This chain joins TRBV4-2 and TRBJ2-3; TRBD1 or TRBD2 may be the D gene (6 bases each). This chain's CDR3 is CASSQFLGGADTQYF. CDR3 nucleotide sequence: TGTGCCAGCAGCCAGTTCTTGGGGGGCGCAGATACGCAGTATTTT.